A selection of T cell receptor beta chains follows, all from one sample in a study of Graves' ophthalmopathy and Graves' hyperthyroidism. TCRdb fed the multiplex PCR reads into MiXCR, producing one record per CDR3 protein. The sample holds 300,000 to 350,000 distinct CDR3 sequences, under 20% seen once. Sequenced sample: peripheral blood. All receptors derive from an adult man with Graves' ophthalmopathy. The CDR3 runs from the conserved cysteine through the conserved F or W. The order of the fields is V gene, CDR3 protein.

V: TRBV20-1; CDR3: CSAPTGSHYNGYTF
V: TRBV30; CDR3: CAWSPQSKNTEAFF
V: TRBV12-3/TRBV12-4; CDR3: CASQSTGNTIYF
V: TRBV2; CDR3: CASSSEAFF
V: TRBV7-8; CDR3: CASSHGRSYEQYF
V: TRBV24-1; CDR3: CATTAGGLGDTEAFF
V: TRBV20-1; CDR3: CSASPLQGRTEAFF
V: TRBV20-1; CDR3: CSAGLAGGLSEQYF
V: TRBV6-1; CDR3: CASSEGTDQPQHF
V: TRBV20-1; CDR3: CSAQPGTGAYEQYF
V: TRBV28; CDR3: CASSFPGTQQETQYF